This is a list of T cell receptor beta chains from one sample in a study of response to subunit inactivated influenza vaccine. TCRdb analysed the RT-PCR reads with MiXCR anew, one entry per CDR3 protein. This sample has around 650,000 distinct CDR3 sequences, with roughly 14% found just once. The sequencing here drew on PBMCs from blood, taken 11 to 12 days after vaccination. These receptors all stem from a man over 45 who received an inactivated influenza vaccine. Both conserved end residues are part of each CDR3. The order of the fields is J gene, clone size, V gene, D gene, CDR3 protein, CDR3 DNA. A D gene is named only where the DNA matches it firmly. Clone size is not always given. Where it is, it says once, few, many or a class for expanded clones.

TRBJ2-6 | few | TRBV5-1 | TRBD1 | CASSGPGQGLFGANVLTF | TGCGCCAGCAGCGGCCCGGGACAGGGTCTATTTGGGGCCAACGTCCTGACTTTC
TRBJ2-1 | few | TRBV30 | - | CAWRLNYNEQFF | TGTGCCTGGCGGTTAAACTACAATGAGCAGTTCTTC
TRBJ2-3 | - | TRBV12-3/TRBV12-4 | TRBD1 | CASSLTGQSRTDTQYF | TGTGCCAGCAGTTTAACGGGACAGTCTAGAACAGATACGCAGTATTTT
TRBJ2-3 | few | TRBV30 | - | CAWNKLSTDTQYF | TGTGCCTGGAACAAACTCAGCACAGATACGCAGTATTTT
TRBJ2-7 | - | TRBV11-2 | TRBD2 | CASSLGRTSGYEQYF | TGTGCCAGCAGCTTAGGGAGGACTAGCGGCTACGAGCAGTACTTC
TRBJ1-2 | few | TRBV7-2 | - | CASSLTVSNYGYTF | TGTGCCAGCAGCTTGACAGTCTCTAACTATGGCTACACCTTC
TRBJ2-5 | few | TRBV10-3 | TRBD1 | CAISPDRAGETQYF | TGTGCCATCAGTCCGGACAGGGCCGGAGAGACCCAGTACTTC
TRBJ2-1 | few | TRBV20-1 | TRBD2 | CSATAPSGRGNEQFF | TGCAGTGCCACGGCCCCTAGCGGGAGGGGGAATGAGCAGTTCTTC
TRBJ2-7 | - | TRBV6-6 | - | CASSLGVSGEQYF | TGTGCCAGCAGTTTAGGGGTTTCAGGCGAGCAGTACTTC
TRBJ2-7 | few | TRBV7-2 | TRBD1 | CASSLYRGEQYF | TGTGCCAGCAGCTTGTACAGGGGGGAGCAGTACTTC
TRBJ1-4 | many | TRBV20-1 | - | CSAFWGEGEKLFF | TGCAGTGCCTTCTGGGGGGAAGGTGAAAAACTGTTTTTT
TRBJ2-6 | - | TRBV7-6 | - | CASSLNKGSLANVLTF | TGTGCCAGCAGCTTAAATAAAGGGTCGCTGGCCAACGTCCTGACTTTC
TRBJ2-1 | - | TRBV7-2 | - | CASSLQQASYNEQFF | TGTGCCAGCAGCTTGCAACAGGCATCCTACAATGAGCAGTTCTTC
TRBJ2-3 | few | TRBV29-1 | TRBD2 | CSVGLAGRDTQYF | TGCAGCGTTGGTCTAGCGGGAAGGGATACGCAGTATTTT
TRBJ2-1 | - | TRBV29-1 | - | CSVDGRTSSYNEQFF | TGCAGCGTTGATGGGAGGACGAGCTCCTACAATGAGCAGTTCTTC
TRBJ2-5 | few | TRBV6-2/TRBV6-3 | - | CASSYPEETQYF | TGTGCCAGCAGTTACCCAGAGGAGACCCAGTACTTC
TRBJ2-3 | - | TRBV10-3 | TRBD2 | CAISELPAGGLYSDTQYF | TGTGCCATCAGTGAGCTCCCGGCGGGGGGGCTCTATTCAGATACGCAGTATTTT
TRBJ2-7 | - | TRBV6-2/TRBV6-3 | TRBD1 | CASSETGGTYEQYF | TGTGCCAGCAGCGAAACAGGGGGTACCTACGAGCAGTACTTC
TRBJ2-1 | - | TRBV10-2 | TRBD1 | CASSESQGARNEQFF | TGCGCCAGCAGTGAGTCCCAGGGGGCCAGGAATGAGCAGTTCTTC
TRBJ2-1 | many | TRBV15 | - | CATSRDPASVGPYNEQFF | TGTGCCACCAGCAGGGATCCAGCATCCGTAGGACCCTACAATGAGCAGTTCTTC
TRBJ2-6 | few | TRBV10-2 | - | CASRTDWGSGANVLTF | TGCGCCAGCAGAACAGACTGGGGCTCTGGGGCCAACGTCCTGACTTTC
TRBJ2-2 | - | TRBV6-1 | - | CASSQREPGELFF | TGTGCCAGCAGTCAACGGGAGCCCGGGGAGCTGTTTTTT
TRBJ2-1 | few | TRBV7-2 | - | CASSLRGRGVSEQFF | TGTGCCAGCAGCTTACGTGGCAGGGGAGTGAGTGAGCAGTTCTTC
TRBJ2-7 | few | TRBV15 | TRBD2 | CATSRVLGLAGEIDYEQYF | TGTGCCACCAGCAGAGTGTTAGGGCTAGCGGGAGAGATCGACTACGAGCAGTACTTC
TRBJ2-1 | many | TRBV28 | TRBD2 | CASRRDPRTSGRYEQFF | TGTGCCAGCAGAAGAGACCCCCGGACTAGCGGGAGGTATGAGCAGTTCTTC
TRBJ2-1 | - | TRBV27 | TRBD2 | CASSPPLAGFGNEQFF | TGTGCCAGCAGTCCCCCTCTAGCGGGATTCGGCAATGAGCAGTTCTTC
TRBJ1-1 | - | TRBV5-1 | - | CASSSRGAVTEAFF | TGCGCCAGCAGCTCAAGGGGCGCGGTCACTGAAGCTTTCTTT
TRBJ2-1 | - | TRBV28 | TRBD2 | CASSQGGRASGEQFF | TGTGCCAGCAGTCAAGGTGGGAGGGCCTCAGGTGAGCAGTTCTTC
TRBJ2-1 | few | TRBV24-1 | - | CATSEATGNSYNEQFF | TGTGCCACCAGTGAAGCTACAGGGAACTCCTACAATGAGCAGTTCTTC
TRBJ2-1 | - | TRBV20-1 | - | CSESGSVFTEQFF | TGCAGTGAGAGCGGGTCGGTTTTTACTGAGCAGTTCTTC
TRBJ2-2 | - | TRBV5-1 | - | CASSFDRVTDTGELFF | TGCGCCAGCAGCTTTGACAGAGTAACAGACACCGGGGAGCTGTTTTTT
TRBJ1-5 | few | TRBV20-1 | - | CSASPQVPGHLSNQPQHF | TGCAGTGCTAGTCCCCAAGTCCCGGGACACCTTAGCAATCAGCCCCAGCATTTT
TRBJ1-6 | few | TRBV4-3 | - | CASSQGRSSYNSPLHF | TGCGCCAGCAGCCAAGGGCGGAGCTCCTATAATTCACCCCTCCACTTT